Following are 30 T cell receptor beta chains from one sample sequenced in a study of beta chain features in type 1 diabetes. The isolated RNA, all of it, was reverse transcribed, so expressed TCRB transcripts were what got sequenced. Repertoires were generated with immunoSEQ multiplex PCR, while TCRdb's copy carries only in-frame clones and drops some. This table has over 500,000 clones, around 15% appearing once. Sequenced sample: naive CD4+ T cells from blood. These receptors all stem from a man aged 18-30 years in good health.

This clone turned up a few times. This chain joins TRBV18 and TRBJ2-7; TRBD1 matches 9 bases. The CDR3 is 17 residues long. V lost 3 bases and J lost 2; bases outside the gene matches: 11. CDR1 and CDR2 (germline): KGHSH, LQKENI. The CDR3 DNA is TGTGCCAGCTCACCGCCCCTCCGGGACAGGGATACCTACGAGCAGTACTTC. Its protein product is CASSPPLRDRDTYEQYF.

This clone was detected a few times. This rearrangement joins TRBV6-6 to TRBJ2-3; 8 bases are a match to TRBD2. Germline values: CDR1 MNHNY, CDR2 SVGAGI (reference sequence). There are 15 residues in the CDR3. Trimming removed 2 bases from V and 3 bases from J; junction bases left unmatched: 4. In DNA, the CDR3 is TGTGCCAGCAGTTACGGAGCGGGGGTGACAGATACGCAGTATTTT. This sequence encodes CASSYGAGVTDTQYF.

This clone was seen a few times. The chain combines TRBV4-1 with TRBJ1-3; D may be TRBD1 (6 bases). V lost 1 base to trimming and J lost 2 bases, with 6 bases between them. The length of the CDR3 is 14 residues. Germline-derived CDR1 and CDR2 are MGHRA and YSYEKL. CDR3 sequence reads: CASSQAGAGNTIYF. The CDR3 DNA reads TGCGCCAGCAGCCAAGCAGGGGCTGGAAACACCATATATTTT.

The chain combines TRBV7-9 with TRBJ1-1; TRBD1 might be the D (5 bases). With 4 bases removed from V and 2 bases from J, the gap between germline ends came to 26 bases. The CDR3 loop spans 19 amino acids. In germline, CDR1 is SEHNR, CDR2 FQNEAQ (reference sequence). The CDR3 DNA sequence: TGTGCCAGCAGCTCTCTACTCATTTTTATGGTTGGGACCAACACTGAAGCTTTCTTT. Translation gives CASSSLLIFMVGTNTEAFF.

To note about this clone: This specimen includes other DNA sequences encoding the same CDR3. This sequence joins TRBV10-3 and TRBJ2-1, with D possibly matching TRBD2 (6 bases). V lost 6 bases and J 4 bases, leaving 7 bases between the germline ends. The germline V gene encodes CDR1 ENHRY and CDR2 SYGVKD. The CDR3 sequence is 12 residues long. CDR3 sequence (DNA): TGTGCCATCAGCGGGGGTTACAATGAGCAGTTCTTC. Its translation is CAISGGYNEQFF.

The chain uses TRBV10-3 and TRBJ2-7; D ambiguous. V shed 8 bases and J shed 3 bases, with 8 bases lying between them. CDR1 is ENHRY and CDR2 is SYGVKD in the germline V gene. This CDR3 is built from 11 residues. The CDR3 DNA is TGTGCCATCGGAACGGACTACGAGCAGTACTTC. Its protein product is CAIGTDYEQYF.

This clone was recorded a few times. The gene calls are TRBV4-3 and TRBJ2-7, with a weak D call TRBD2 (6 bases). The CDR3 loop spans 14 amino acids. The ends were cut back, 4 bases at V and 0 bases at J, with 10 bases in the middle. The germline V gene has CDR1 LGHNA and CDR2 YSLEER. The CDR3 bases are TGCGCCAGCAGCCGCGGTAGCGGCTCCTACGAGCAGTACTTC. Translated: CASSRGSGSYEQYF.

This clone was picked up a small number of times. The chain carries TRBV9 and TRBJ2-5, with 10 bases aligning to TRBD2. Germline CDR1 and CDR2: SGDLS and YYNGEE. This CDR3 contains 17 residues. Unmatched junction bases numbered 6, after V lost 0 bases and J lost 1 base. In nucleotides, the CDR3 is TGTGCCAGCAGCGTAGCTCCGGTAGCGGGAGGCCAAGAGACCCAGTACTTC. This gives the protein CASSVAPVAGGQETQYF. The full variable domain, rest sourced from reference TRBV9 and TRBJ2-5, is DSGVTQTPKHLITATGQRVTLRCSPRSGDLSVYWYQQSLDQGLQFLIQYYNGEERAKGNILERFSAQQFPDLHSELNLSSLELGDSALYFCASSVAPVAGGQETQYFGPGTRLLVL.

This CDR3 reads CASSPPGAMEQFF. DNA of the CDR3: TGTGCCAGCAGCCCGCCAGGGGCCATGGAGCAGTTCTTC. This chain uses TRBV9 with TRBJ2-1; possible D gene TRBD1, 6 bases. V dropped 4 bases and J dropped 10 bases, with 15 bases sitting between them. CDR3 length: 13 residues. The V gene's germline CDR1 is SGDLS and CDR2 YYNGEE.

This clone appeared a few times. V and J are TRBV11-2 and TRBJ2-3; 8 bases line up with TRBD2. J lost 4 bases, V lost 3 bases, and 6 bases had no gene match. Germline values: CDR1 SGHAT, CDR2 FQNNGV. The CDR3 runs to 15 residues. The CDR3 is CASSFQRGKADTQYF. The CDR3 nucleotides read TGTGCCAGCAGCTTCCAGCGGGGGAAAGCAGATACGCAGTATTTT. The full variable domain, its missing parts supplied by reference TRBV11-2 and TRBJ2-3, is EAGVAQSPRYKIIEKRQSVAFWCNPISGHATLYWYQQILGQGPKLLIQFQNNGVVDDSQLPKDRFSAERLKGVDSTLKIQPAKLEDSAVYLCASSFQRGKADTQYFGPGTRLTVL.

This clone appeared many times. This chain connects TRBV29-1 to TRBJ2-4, with D tentatively TRBD2 (5 bases). V lost 5 bases and J 16 bases, leaving 15 bases between the germline ends. Per the germline V gene, CDR1 is SQVTM and CDR2 is ANQGSEA. This CDR3 is 10 amino acids long. CDR3 sequence: CSVWYSRGYF. Here the CDR3 DNA reads TGCAGCGTTTGGTACTCTCGGGGATACTTC.

There are a few counts of this clone. The gene calls are TRBV5-8 and TRBJ1-2, with a possible D match to TRBD1 (5 bases). V lost 1 base to trimming and J lost 6 bases, with 16 bases between them. This CDR3 has 15 amino acids. CDR1 and CDR2 from the germline V gene are SGHTS and YDEGEE. This chain's CDR3 is CASSLWYGTWNGYTF. In DNA form, the CDR3 reads TGTGCCAGCAGCTTGTGGTACGGGACCTGGAATGGCTACACCTTC.

V is TRBV7-2 and J is TRBJ2-7; 9 bases align to TRBD1. CDR3 size: 15 residues. Per germline, CDR1 SGHTA and CDR2 FQGNSA. V gave up 1 base and J gave up 4 bases; unmatched junction bases: 5. CDR3: CASSLVRDRAYEQYF. The CDR3 DNA is TGTGCCAGCAGCTTAGTGCGGGACAGGGCTTACGAGCAGTACTTC.

The V call is TRBV14, the J call TRBJ2-1, with 11 bases that match TRBD2. Losses at the gene ends were 0 bases for V and 7 bases for J; bases not matched to a gene: 8. CDR3 length: 17 amino acids. Germline V gene sequence: CDR1 SGHDN, CDR2 FVKESK. The CDR3 DNA reads as TGTGCCAGCAGCCAAGATTCGGCTAGCGGGAGGCTTAATGAGCAGTTCTTC. Translated: CASSQDSASGRLNEQFF.

The V call is TRBV28, the J call TRBJ2-5; 8 nucleotides agree with TRBD2. With 6 bases clipped from V and 2 bases from J, the junction kept 5 bases outside the gene matches. The CDR3 is 14 amino acids. Per germline, CDR1 MDHEN and CDR2 SYDVKM. CDR3 coding DNA: TGTGCCAGCAGCTTTGGCGGGAGGCAAGAGACCCAGTACTTC. Residues: CASSFGGRQETQYF.

This clone occurred a few times. The CDR3 loop is CASRRRWGFAYEKLFF. The DNA of the CDR3 is TGTGCCAGCAGGCGTAGGTGGGGGTTCGCGTATGAAAAACTGTTTTTT. The rearrangement uses TRBV11-2 and TRBJ1-4; TRBD1 might be the D (5 bases). Trimming cost V 6 bases and J 6 bases, with 20 bases left between them. CDR3 length: 16 residues. Germline loops: CDR1 SGHAT, CDR2 FQNNGV. The whole variable domain, remainder taken from reference TRBV11-2 and TRBJ1-4, is EAGVAQSPRYKIIEKRQSVAFWCNPISGHATLYWYQQILGQGPKLLIQFQNNGVVDDSQLPKDRFSAERLKGVDSTLKIQPAKLEDSAVYLCASRRRWGFAYEKLFFGSGTQLSVL.

This clone was observed a handful of times. The CDR3 DNA reads TGTGCCAGCAGTCAAAGGGGTCCCCTCTCCTACGAGCAGTACTTC. Amino acid sequence: CASSQRGPLSYEQYF. V and J are TRBV27 and TRBJ2-7; possible D gene TRBD1, 5 bases. Per the germline V gene, CDR1 is MNHEY and CDR2 is SMNVEV (reference sequence). This CDR3 region has 15 residues. Trimming took 5 bases from V and 0 from J, leaving 14 bases between them.

The rearrangement joins TRBV7-3 to TRBJ2-3; D may be TRBD2 (5 bases). The CDR3 spans 13 residues. Germline values: CDR1 SGHTA, CDR2 FQGTGA. Trimming cost V 5 bases and J 3 bases, with 9 bases left between them. The CDR3 spells CASSEGSTDTQYF. The DNA of the CDR3 is TGTGCCAGCAGCGAGGGAAGTACAGATACGCAGTATTTT.

This clone was counted between two and nine times. This chain uses TRBV7-9 with TRBJ1-2; D is ambiguous. V gave up 5 bases and J gave up 8 bases, with 12 bases separating them. There are 12 residues in the CDR3. From germline, CDR1 is SEHNR and CDR2 FQNEAQ (reference sequence). For the CDR3, the DNA is TGTGCCAGCAGCCTTGGGCTCTGGGGCTACACCTTC. This gives the protein CASSLGLWGYTF.

This clone has more than one count but fewer than ten. The V and J genes are TRBV4-1 and TRBJ2-1, with D perhaps matching TRBD1 or TRBD2 (5 bases each). The V end lost 5 bases, the J end lost 5 bases, and 13 bases lay between the germline ends. Germline V gene lookup returns CDR1 MGHRA and CDR2 YSYEKL. The CDR3 consists of 14 residues. For the CDR3, the DNA is TGCGCCAGCAGCTCCGGGACGCAGAACAATGAGCAGTTCTTC. Protein product: CASSSGTQNNEQFF.

This clone came up a few times. The chain employs TRBV4-3 and TRBJ2-5; the D is unclear. Germline CDR1 and CDR2: LGHNA and YSLEER. CDR3 length: 16 residues. The V gene lost 2 bases and the J gene lost 3 bases, with 16 bases spanning the gap. The CDR3 region is CASSQSMGLGKETQYF. In DNA form, the CDR3 reads TGCGCCAGCAGCCAATCGATGGGATTAGGGAAAGAGACCCAGTACTTC.

This clone was observed a few times. The rearrangement joins TRBV18 to TRBJ2-7, with D perhaps assigned TRBD1 or TRBD2 (6 bases each). The germline CDR1 and CDR2 sequences are KGHSH and LQKENI. CDR3 length: 16 amino acids. Trimming shortened V by 2 bases and J by 2 bases, and 16 bases separated the two germline ends. The CDR3 spells CASSPSLRDTAYEQYF. The CDR3 region has the DNA TGTGCCAGCTCACCAAGTCTGCGGGACACTGCCTACGAGCAGTACTTC.

This chain uses TRBV2 with TRBJ1-3, with a tentative D call TRBD1 (6 bases). V was pared by 6 bases and J by 0 bases, with 9 bases between. The germline V gene encodes CDR1 SNHLY and CDR2 FYNNEI. This CDR3 is built from 14 residues. The CDR3, as DNA: TGTGCCAGCAGGACACAGGGCTCTGGAAACACCATATATTTT. This gives the protein CASRTQGSGNTIYF.

This clone was counted only a few times. Just one base apart from a much larger clone, this may be a read error. The V gene is TRBV6-6, the J gene TRBJ2-5, with no clear D. There are 11 residues in the CDR3. The germline CDR1 and CDR2 sequences are MNHNY and SVGAGI (reference sequence). Trimming stripped 6 bases from V and 3 bases from J, with 5 bases between. The CDR3 DNA sequence: TGTGCCAGCAGCTTAAAAGAGACCCAGTACTTC. Protein product: CASSLKETQYF.

As to this clone: The sample carries other DNA sequences with the same CDR3. This chain links TRBV9 with TRBJ2-2; TRBD2 matches 9 bases. V lost 0 bases and J lost 2; bases outside the gene matches: 2. In germline, CDR1 is SGDLS, CDR2 YYNGEE. This CDR3 region has 16 residues. CDR3 DNA: TGTGCCAGCAGCGTAGGGCTAGCGGGAAACACCGGGGAGCTGTTTTTT. Protein sequence: CASSVGLAGNTGELFF.

This clone turned up a few times. Within the sample, other DNA sequences also encode this same CDR3. The chain couples TRBV7-2 to TRBJ1-5; perhaps TRBD1 as D (6 bases). CDR1 and CDR2 from the germline V gene are SGHTA and FQGNSA. The CDR3 contains 14 residues. Trimming removed 5 bases at V and 0 bases at J, with 8 bases between. CDR3 region: CASSQDSSNQPQHF. The CDR3 bases are TGTGCCAGCAGCCAGGACAGTAGCAATCAGCCCCAGCATTTT.

The chain has TRBV18 and TRBJ2-7; perhaps TRBD1 as D (6 bases). CDR1 and CDR2 (germline): KGHSH, LQKENI. CDR3 length: 13 amino acids. The V and J ends lost 2 bases and 4 bases respectively, with 9 bases between them. CDR3 amino acids: CASSPTGRYEQYF. The CDR3 coding sequence is TGTGCCAGCTCACCAACAGGGAGATACGAGCAGTACTTC.

The chain uses TRBV14 and TRBJ2-5; no clear D. Looked up from germline, CDR1 is SGHDN and CDR2 is FVKESK. V was cut by 4 bases and J by 4 bases, with 19 bases left in between. This CDR3 comprises 16 residues. The CDR3 reads CASSLMITTIRETQYF. The CDR3 DNA is TGTGCCAGCAGCCTTATGATCACAACAATACGAGAGACCCAGTACTTC.

This clone was observed a handful of times. The genes are TRBV5-1 and TRBJ2-1, with TRBD2 matching over 13 bases. CDR3 length equals 19 residues. After removal of 1 base from V and 6 bases from J, the junction contained 13 bases not matched to a gene. CDR1 is SGHRS, CDR2 YFSETQ, per germline. The CDR3 here is CASSLFPTGTSGTFNEQFF. CDR3 in DNA: TGCGCCAGCAGCTTGTTTCCTACCGGGACTAGCGGGACCTTCAATGAGCAGTTCTTC. Based on the CDR3 plus reference TRBV5-1 and TRBJ2-1, the full variable domain is KAGVTQTPRYLIKTRGQQVTLSCSPISGHRSVSWYQQTPGQGLQFLFEYFSETQRNKGNFPGRFSGRQFSNSRSEMNVSTLELGDSALYLCASSLFPTGTSGTFNEQFFGPGTRLTVL.

There are a few counts of this clone. The J gene is TRBJ2-4, the V gene TRBV28; tentatively, D is TRBD1 or TRBD2 (5 bases each). CDR3 size: 15 residues. V was trimmed by 1 base and J by 3 bases, leaving 10 bases between them. CDR1 is MDHEN and CDR2 is SYDVKM in the germline V gene. CDR3 DNA sequence: TGTGCCAGCAGTTTATCAGGGACCGGCAAAAACATTCAGTACTTC. This encodes CASSLSGTGKNIQYF.